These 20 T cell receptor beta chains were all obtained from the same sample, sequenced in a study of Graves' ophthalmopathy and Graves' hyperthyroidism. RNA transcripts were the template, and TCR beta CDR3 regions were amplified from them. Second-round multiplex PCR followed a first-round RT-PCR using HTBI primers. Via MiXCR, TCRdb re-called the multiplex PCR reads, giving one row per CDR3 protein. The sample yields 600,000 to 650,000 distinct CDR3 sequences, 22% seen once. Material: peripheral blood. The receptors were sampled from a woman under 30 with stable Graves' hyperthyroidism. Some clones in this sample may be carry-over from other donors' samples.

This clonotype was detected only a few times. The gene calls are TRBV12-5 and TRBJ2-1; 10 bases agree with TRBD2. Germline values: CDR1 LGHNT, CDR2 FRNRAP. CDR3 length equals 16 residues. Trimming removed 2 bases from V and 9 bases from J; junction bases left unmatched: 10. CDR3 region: CASGLPLKREGGEQFF. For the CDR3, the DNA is TGTGCTAGTGGTTTGCCCCTTAAGCGGGAGGGGGGTGAGCAGTTCTTC.

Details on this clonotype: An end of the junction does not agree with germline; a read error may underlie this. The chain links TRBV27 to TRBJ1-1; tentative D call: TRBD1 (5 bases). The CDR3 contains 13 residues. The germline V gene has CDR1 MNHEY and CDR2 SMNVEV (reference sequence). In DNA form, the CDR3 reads TGTGCTAGCAGTTTATCCTTCAGGGCCGAAGCTTTCTTT. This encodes CASSLSFRAEAFF.

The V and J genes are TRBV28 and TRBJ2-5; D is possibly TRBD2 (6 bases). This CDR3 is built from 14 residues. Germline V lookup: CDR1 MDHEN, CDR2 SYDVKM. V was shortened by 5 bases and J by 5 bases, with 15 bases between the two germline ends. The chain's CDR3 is CASSPGGMWETQYF. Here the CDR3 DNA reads TGTGCCAGCAGTCCGGGCGGGATGTGGGAGACCCAGTACTTC.

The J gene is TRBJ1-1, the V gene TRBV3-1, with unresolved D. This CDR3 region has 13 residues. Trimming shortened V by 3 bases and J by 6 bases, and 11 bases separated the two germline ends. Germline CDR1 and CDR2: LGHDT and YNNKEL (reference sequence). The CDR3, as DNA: TGTGCCAGCAGCCAGATTGACGGGCCTGAAGCTTTCTTT. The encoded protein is CASSQIDGPEAFF.

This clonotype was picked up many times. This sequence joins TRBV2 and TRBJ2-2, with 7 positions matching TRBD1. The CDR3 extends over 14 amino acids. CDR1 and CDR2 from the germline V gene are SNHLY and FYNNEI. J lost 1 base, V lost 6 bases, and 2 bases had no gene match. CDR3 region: CASRGQLNTGELFF. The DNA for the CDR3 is TGTGCCAGCAGGGGACAGCTGAACACCGGGGAGCTGTTTTTT.

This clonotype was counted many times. This CDR3 reads CASSGRGNIQYF. CDR3 DNA sequence: TGTGCCAGCTCCGGGAGGGGAAACATTCAGTACTTC. The V gene is TRBV11-3, the J gene TRBJ2-4; the match to TRBD2 covers 8 bases. CDR3 length: 12 residues. J gave up 6 bases and V 8 bases, and 3 bases lay outside the gene matches. Germline V CDR1 and CDR2: SGHNT, YENEEA. The full variable domain, in which reference TRBV11-3 and TRBJ2-4 provide the parts outside the CDR3, is EAGVVQSPRYKIIEKKQPVAFWCNPISGHNTLYWYLQNLGQGPELLIRYENEEAVDDSQLPKDRFSAERLKGVDSTLKIQPAELGDSAVYLCASSGRGNIQYFGAGTRLSVL.

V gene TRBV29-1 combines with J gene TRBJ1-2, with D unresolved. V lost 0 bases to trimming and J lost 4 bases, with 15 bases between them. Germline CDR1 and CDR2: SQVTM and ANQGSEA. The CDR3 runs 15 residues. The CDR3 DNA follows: TGCAGCGTTGAAGATTGGAGGGCTCCTTCCTATGGCTACACCTTC. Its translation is CSVEDWRAPSYGYTF.

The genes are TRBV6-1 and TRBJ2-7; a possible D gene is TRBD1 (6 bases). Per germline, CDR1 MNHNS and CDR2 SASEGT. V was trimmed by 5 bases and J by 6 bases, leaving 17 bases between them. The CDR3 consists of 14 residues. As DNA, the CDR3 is TGTGCCAGCAGTAAGCAGGGGATGGGCTCCGAGCAGTACTTC. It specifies CASSKQGMGSEQYF.

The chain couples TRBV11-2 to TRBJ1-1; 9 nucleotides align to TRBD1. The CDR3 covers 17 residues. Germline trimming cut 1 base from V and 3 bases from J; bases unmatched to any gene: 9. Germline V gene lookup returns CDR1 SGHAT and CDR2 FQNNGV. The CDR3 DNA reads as TGTGCCAGCAGCTTAGTGGGTTGGGGGGACAGGGACACTGAAGCTTTCTTT. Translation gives CASSLVGWGDRDTEAFF.

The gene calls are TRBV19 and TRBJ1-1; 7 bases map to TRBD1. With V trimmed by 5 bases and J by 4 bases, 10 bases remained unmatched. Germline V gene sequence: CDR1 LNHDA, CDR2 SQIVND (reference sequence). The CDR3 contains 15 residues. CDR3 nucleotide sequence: TGTGCCAGTAGTGTAATGGCGGCAGGGGGCACTGAAGCTTTCTTT. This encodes CASSVMAAGGTEAFF. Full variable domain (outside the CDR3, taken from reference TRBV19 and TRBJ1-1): DGGITQSPKYLFRKEGQNVTLSCEQNLNHDAMYWYRQDPGQGLRLIYYSQIVNDFQKGDIAEGYSVSREKKESFPLTVTSAQKNPTAFYLCASSVMAAGGTEAFFGQGTRLTVV.

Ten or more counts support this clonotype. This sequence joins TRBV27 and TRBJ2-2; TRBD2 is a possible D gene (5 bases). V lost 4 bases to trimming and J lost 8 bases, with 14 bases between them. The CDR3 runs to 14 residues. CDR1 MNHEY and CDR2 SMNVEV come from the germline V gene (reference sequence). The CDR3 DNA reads TGTGCCAGCAGTTCAAGCCGTGGGAGAGGGGAGCTGTTTTTT. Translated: CASSSSRGRGELFF.

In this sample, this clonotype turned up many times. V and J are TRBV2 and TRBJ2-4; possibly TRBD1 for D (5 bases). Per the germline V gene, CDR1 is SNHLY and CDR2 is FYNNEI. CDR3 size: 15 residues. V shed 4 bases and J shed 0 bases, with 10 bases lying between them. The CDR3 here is CASSGGLLAKNIQYF. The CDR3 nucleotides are TGTGCCAGCAGTGGGGGCCTTCTAGCCAAAAACATTCAGTACTTC. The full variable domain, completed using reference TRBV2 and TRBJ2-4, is EPEVTQTPSHQVTQMGQEVILRCVPISNHLYFYWYRQILGQKVEFLVSFYNNEISEKSEIFDDQFSVERPDGSNFTLKIRSTKLEDSAMYFCASSGGLLAKNIQYFGAGTRLSVL.

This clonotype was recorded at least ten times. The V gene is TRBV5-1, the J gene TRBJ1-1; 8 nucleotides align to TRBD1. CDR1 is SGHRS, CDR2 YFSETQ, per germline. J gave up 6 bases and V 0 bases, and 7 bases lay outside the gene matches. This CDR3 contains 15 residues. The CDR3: CASSLGTGKSSEAFF. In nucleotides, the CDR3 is TGCGCCAGCAGCTTGGGGACAGGGAAGTCATCTGAAGCTTTCTTT.

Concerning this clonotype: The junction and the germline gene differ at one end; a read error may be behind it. Here the CDR3 reads CASSEAGGSGESF. The CDR3 nucleotides read TGTGCCAGCAGTGAAGCCGGGGGGTCGGGGGAGTCCTTC. The gene calls are TRBV2 and TRBJ2-7; 7 positions agree with TRBD2. The length of the CDR3 is 13 residues. Germline lookup yields CDR1 SNHLY and CDR2 FYNNEI.

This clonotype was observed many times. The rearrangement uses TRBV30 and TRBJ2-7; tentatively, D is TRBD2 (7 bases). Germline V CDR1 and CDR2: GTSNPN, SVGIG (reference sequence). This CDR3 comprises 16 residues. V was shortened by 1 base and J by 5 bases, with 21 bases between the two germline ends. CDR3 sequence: CAWSGLPGGAEDEQYF. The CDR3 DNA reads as TGTGCCTGGAGTGGATTGCCGGGGGGCGCCGAGGACGAGCAGTACTTC.

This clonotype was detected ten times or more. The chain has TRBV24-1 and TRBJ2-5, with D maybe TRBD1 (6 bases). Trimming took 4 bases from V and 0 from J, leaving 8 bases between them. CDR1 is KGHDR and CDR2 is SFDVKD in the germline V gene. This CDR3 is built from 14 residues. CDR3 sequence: CATSERTDQETQYF. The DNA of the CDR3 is TGTGCCACCAGTGAAAGGACAGACCAAGAGACCCAGTACTTC.

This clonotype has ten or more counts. As DNA, the CDR3 is TGCAGTGCTAGGGCCGGACTAGCGGAATTTTACGAGCAGTACTTC. Protein sequence: CSARAGLAEFYEQYF. The rearrangement links TRBV20-1 to TRBJ2-7; 10 nucleotides match TRBD2. CDR1 and CDR2 from the germline V gene are DFQATT and SNEGSKA (reference sequence). The CDR3 has 15 amino acids. V dropped 3 bases and J dropped 4; count of bases not matched to a gene: 9.

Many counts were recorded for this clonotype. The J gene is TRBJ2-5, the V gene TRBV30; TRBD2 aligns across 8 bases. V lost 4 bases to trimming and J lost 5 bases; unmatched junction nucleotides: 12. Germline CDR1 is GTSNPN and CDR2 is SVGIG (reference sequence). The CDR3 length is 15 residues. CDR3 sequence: CAWKALAGIRETQYF. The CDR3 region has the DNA TGTGCCTGGAAGGCCTTAGCGGGAATAAGGGAGACCCAGTACTTC.

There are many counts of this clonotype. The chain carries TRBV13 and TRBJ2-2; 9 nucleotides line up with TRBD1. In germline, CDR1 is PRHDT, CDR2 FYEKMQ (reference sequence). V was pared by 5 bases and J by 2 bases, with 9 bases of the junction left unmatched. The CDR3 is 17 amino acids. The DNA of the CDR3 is TGTGCCAGCAGCGAACAGTTGGGACAGGGTAACACCGGGGAGCTGTTTTTT. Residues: CASSEQLGQGNTGELFF.

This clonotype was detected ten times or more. This CDR3 is CASSGDSKNTGELFF. The CDR3 DNA sequence: TGTGCCAGCAGTGGGGACTCCAAGAACACCGGGGAGCTGTTTTTT. J is TRBJ2-2 and V is TRBV6-1, with D possibly being TRBD2 (6 bases). The germline CDR1 and CDR2 sequences are MNHNS and SASEGT. V lost 4 bases and J lost 1, with 10 bases in between. The CDR3 consists of 15 residues.